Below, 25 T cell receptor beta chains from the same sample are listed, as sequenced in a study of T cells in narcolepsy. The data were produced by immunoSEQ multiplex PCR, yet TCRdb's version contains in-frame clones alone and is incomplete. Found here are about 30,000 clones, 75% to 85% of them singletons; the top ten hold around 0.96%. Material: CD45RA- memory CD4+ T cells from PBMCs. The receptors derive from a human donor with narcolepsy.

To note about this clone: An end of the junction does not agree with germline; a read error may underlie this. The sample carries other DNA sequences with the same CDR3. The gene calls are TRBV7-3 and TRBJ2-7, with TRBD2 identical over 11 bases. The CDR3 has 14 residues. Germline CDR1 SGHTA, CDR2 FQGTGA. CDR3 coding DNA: TGTGCCAGCAGCCTAACTAGCGGGAGTCTCGAGCAGTACTTC. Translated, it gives CASSLTSGSLEQYF.

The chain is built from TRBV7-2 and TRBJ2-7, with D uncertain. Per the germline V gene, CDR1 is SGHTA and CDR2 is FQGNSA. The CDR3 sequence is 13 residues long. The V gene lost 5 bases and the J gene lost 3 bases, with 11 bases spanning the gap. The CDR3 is CASSPRQYYEQYF. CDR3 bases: TGTGCCAGCAGCCCCCGGCAGTACTACGAGCAGTACTTC.

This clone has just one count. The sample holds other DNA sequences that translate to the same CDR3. CDR3 sequence reads: CASSVEAGGLGNEQFF. CDR3 DNA: TGTGCCAGCAGCGTAGAGGCGGGAGGGCTTGGCAATGAGCAGTTCTTC. This sequence joins TRBV9 and TRBJ2-1; 9 bases are a match to TRBD2. The trim removed 0 bases at V and 6 bases at J, leaving 7 bases unmatched. This CDR3 spans 16 amino acids. The V gene's germline CDR1 is SGDLS and CDR2 YYNGEE.

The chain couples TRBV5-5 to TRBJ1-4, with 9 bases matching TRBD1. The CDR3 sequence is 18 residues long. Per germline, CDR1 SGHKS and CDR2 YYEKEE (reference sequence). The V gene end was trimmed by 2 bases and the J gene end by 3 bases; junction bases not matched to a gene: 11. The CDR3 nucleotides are TGTGCCAGCAGCTTACTTCTAAGGGACAGGGTGGCTAATGAAAAACTGTTTTTT. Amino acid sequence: CASSLLLRDRVANEKLFF.

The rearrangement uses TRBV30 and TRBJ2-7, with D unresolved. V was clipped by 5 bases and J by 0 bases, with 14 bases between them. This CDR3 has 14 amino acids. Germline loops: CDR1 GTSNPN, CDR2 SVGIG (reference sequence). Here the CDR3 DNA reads TGTGCCTGGGGGCGGAAGCCGAGCTCCTACGAGCAGTACTTC. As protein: CAWGRKPSSYEQYF.

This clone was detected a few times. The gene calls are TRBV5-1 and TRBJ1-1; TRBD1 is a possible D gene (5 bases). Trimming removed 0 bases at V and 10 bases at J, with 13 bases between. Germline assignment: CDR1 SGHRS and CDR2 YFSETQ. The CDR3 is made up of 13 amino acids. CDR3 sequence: CASSLVLGVGAFF. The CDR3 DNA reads TGCGCCAGCAGCTTGGTCCTGGGGGTTGGAGCTTTCTTT.

The CDR3 DNA follows: TGTGCCTGGACCTCCGGGACAGGGAGGTACGAGCAGTACTTC. Translated, it gives CAWTSGTGRYEQYF. The chain combines TRBV30 with TRBJ2-7; TRBD1 aligns across 9 bases. The CDR3 contains 14 residues. Trimming cost V 4 bases and J 4 bases; bases outside gene matches: 8. Germline values: CDR1 GTSNPN, CDR2 SVGIG (reference sequence).

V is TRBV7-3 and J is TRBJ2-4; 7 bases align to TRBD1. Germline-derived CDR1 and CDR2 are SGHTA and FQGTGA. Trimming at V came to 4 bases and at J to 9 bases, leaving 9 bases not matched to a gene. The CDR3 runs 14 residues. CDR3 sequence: CASSSGQEESIQYF. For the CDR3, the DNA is TGTGCCAGCAGCTCCGGACAGGAGGAATCCATTCAGTACTTC.

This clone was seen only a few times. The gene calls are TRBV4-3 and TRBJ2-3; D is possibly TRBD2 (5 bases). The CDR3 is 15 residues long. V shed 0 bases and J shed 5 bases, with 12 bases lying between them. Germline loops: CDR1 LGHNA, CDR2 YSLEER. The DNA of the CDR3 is TGCGCCAGCAGCCAAGAAGGGAGAAAGGGAGATACGCAGTATTTT. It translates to CASSQEGRKGDTQYF.

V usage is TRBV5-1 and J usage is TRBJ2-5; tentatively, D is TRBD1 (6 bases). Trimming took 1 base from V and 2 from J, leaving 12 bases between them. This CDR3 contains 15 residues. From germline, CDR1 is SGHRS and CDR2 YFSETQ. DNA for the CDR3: TGCGCCAGCAGCTTGACAGGGATGTTTCAAGAGACCCAGTACTTC. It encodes CASSLTGMFQETQYF.

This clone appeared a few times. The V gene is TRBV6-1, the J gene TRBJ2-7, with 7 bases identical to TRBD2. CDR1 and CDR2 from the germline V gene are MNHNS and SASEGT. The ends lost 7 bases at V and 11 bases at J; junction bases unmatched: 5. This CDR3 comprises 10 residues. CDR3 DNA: TGTGCCAGCAAACGGACTAGGGAGTACTTC. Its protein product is CASKRTREYF.

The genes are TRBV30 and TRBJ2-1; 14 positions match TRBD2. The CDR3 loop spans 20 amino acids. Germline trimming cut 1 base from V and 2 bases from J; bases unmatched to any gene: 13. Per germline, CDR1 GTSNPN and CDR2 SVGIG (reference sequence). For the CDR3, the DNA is TGTGCCTGGAGTGACGCCCCGACTAGCGGGAGGGCCATGACCTACAATGAGCAGTTCTTC. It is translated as CAWSDAPTSGRAMTYNEQFF.

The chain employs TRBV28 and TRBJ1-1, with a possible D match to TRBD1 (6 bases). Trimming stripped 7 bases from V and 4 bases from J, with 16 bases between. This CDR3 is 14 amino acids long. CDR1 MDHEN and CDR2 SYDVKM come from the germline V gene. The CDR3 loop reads CASIEGVWITEAFF. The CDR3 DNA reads TGTGCCAGCATCGAGGGGGTCTGGATCACTGAAGCTTTCTTT.

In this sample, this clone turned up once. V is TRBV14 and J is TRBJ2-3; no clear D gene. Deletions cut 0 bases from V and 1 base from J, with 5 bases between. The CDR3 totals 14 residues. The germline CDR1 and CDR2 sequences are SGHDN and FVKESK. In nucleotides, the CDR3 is TGTGCCAGCAGCCAAGACCGAGGCACAGATACGCAGTATTTT. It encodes CASSQDRGTDTQYF. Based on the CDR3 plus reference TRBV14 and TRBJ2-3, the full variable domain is EAGVTQFPSHSVIEKGQTVTLRCDPISGHDNLYWYRRVMGKEIKFLLHFVKESKQDESGMPNNRFLAERTGGTYSTLKVQPAELEDSGVYFCASSQDRGTDTQYFGPGTRLTVL.

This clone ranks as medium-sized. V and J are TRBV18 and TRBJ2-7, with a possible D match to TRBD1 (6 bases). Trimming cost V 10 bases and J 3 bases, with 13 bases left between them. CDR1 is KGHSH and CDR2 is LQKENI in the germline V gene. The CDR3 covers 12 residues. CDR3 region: CATKGQNYEQYF. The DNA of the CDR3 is TGTGCCACCAAAGGACAGAACTACGAGCAGTACTTC.

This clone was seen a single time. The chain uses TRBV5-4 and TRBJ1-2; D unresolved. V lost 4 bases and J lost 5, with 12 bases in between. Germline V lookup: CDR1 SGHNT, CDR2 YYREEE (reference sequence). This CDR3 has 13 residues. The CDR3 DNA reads TGTGCCAGCAGCCGCGACGGCAATTATGGCTACACCTTC. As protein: CASSRDGNYGYTF.

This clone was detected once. In DNA form, the CDR3 reads TGTGCCAGCAGCCAGTCGCGTGGCTCTGGGGCCAACGTCCTGACTTTC. Residues: CASSQSRGSGANVLTF. The gene calls are TRBV7-9 and TRBJ2-6; D is ambiguous. The CDR3 is 16 residues long. V lost 5 bases and J lost 0, with 11 bases in between. The germline V gene encodes CDR1 SEHNR and CDR2 FQNEAQ (reference sequence).

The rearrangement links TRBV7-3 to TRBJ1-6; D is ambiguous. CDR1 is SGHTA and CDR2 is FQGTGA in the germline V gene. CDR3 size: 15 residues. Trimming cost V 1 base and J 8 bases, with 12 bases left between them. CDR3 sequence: CASSLNVGWDSPLHF. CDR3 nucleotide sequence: TGTGCCAGCAGCTTAAATGTTGGATGGGATTCACCCCTCCACTTT.

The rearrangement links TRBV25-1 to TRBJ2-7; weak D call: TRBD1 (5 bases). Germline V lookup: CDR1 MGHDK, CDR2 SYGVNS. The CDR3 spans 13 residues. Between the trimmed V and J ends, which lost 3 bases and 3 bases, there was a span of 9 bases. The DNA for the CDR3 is TGTGCCAGCAGTGACCCAGGGCTCTACGAGCAGTACTTC. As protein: CASSDPGLYEQYF.

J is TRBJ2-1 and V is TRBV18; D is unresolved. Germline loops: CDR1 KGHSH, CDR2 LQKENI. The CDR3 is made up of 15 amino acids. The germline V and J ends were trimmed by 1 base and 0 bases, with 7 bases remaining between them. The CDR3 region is CASSPLPGSYNEQFF. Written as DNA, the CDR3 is TGTGCCAGCTCACCACTGCCCGGCTCCTACAATGAGCAGTTCTTC.

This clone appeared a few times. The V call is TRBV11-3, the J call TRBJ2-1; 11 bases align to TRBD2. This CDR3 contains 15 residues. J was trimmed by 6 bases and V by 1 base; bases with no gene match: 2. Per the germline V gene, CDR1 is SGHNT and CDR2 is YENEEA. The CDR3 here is CASSLGLAGSNEQFF. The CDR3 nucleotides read TGTGCCAGCAGCTTAGGACTAGCGGGAAGCAATGAGCAGTTCTTC.

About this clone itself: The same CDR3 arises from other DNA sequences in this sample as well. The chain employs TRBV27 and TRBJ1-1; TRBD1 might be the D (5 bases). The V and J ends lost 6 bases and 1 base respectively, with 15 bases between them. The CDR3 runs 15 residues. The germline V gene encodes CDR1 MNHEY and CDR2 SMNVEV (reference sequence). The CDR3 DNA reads TGTGCCAGCAGCCTGAGCGGGACTCAGAACACTGAAGCTTTCTTT. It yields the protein CASSLSGTQNTEAFF.

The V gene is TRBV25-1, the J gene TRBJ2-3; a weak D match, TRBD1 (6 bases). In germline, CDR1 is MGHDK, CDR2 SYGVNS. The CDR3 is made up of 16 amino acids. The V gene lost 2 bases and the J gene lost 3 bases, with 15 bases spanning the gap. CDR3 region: CASSEGQSQGTDTQYF. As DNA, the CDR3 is TGTGCCAGCAGTGAAGGACAGTCCCAGGGGACAGATACGCAGTATTTT.

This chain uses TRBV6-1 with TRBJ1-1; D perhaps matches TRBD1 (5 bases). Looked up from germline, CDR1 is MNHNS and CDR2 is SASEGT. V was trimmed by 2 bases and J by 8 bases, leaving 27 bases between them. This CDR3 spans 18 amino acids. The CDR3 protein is CASSERALDIIAGEEAFF. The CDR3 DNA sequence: TGTGCCAGCAGTGAACGCGCTTTAGACATTATAGCGGGGGAGGAAGCTTTCTTT.

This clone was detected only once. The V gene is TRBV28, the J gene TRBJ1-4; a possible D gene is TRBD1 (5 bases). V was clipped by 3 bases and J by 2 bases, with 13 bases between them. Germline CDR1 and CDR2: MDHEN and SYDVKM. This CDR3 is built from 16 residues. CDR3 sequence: CASSFPSPGTNEKLFF. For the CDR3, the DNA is TGTGCCAGCAGTTTCCCCTCTCCAGGGACTAATGAAAAACTGTTTTTT. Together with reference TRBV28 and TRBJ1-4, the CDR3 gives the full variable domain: DVKVTQSSRYLVKRTGEKVFLECVQDMDHENMFWYRQDPGLGLRLIYFSYDVKMKEKGDIPEGYSVSREKKERFSLILESASTNQTSMYLCASSFPSPGTNEKLFFGSGTQLSVL.